This T cell receptor beta chain was sequenced during a study of blood T cell repertoires in COVID-19. Some clones are missing from TCRdb's copy, which holds only in-frame ones; the method was immunoSEQ multiplex PCR. The table has roughly 330,000 clones, approximately 87% seen once. This clone appeared a single time. The same CDR3 can be traced to other DNA sequences in this sample. Germline values: CDR1 MNHEY, CDR2 SVGAGI. The CDR3 totals 14 residues. Trimming cost V 2 bases and J 2 bases; bases outside gene matches: 0. The sequence derives from a woman younger than 45 who had recovered from COVID-19. The sequenced material came from PBMCs or T cells enriched from blood (not recorded which). The chain has TRBV6-5 and TRBJ2-7; 10 bases are shared with TRBD1. CDR3 loop: CASSYGQGAYEQYF. The CDR3 DNA follows: TGTGCCAGCAGTTACGGACAGGGGGCCTACGAGCAGTACTTC.